This T cell receptor beta chain was found in a study of beta chain features in type 1 diabetes. The investigators reverse transcribed all of the isolated RNA, so they sequenced expressed TCRB transcripts. Generated by immunoSEQ multiplex PCR, the TCRdb table keeps only in-frame clones and is missing some. The table records almost 350,000 clones, under 8.5% of them present only once. As to this clone: Its cognate antigen is unknown.

Whole-study findings and limits: More deletions and fewer insertions at VDJ junctions were found in patients with type 1 diabetes.

This TCR came from a woman between 18 and 29 years old in good health. Sequences were obtained from central memory CD4+ T cells from blood.

CDR3 loop: CASSLTSGSQPQHF. In nucleotides, the CDR3 is TGCGCCAGCAGCTTGACGTCAGGGAGTCAGCCCCAGCATTTT. The J gene is TRBJ1-5, the V gene TRBV5-1; D might be TRBD1 (5 bases). V was pared by 1 base and J by 6 bases, with 11 bases between. CDR1 is SGHRS, CDR2 YFSETQ, per germline. The CDR3 is 14 residues long.